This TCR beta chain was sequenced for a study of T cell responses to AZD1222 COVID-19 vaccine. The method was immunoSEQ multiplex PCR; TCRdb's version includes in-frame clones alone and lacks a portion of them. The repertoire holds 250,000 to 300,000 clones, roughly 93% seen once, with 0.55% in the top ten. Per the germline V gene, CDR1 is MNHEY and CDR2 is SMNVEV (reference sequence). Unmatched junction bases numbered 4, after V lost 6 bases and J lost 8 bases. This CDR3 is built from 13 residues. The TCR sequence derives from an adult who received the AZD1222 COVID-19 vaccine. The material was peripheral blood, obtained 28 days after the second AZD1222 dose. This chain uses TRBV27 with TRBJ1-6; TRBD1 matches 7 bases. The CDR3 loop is CASRDRAYSPLHF. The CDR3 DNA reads TGTGCCAGCAGAGACAGGGCGTATTCACCCCTCCACTTT.